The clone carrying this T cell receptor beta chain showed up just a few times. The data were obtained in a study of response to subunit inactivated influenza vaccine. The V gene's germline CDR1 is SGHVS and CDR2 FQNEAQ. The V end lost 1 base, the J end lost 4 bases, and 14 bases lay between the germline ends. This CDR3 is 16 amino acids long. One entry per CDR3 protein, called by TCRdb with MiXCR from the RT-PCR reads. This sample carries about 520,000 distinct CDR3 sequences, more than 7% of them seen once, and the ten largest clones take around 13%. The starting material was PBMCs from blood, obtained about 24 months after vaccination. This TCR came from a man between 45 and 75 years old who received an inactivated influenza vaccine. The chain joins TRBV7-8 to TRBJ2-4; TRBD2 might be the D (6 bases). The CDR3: CASSLGRAMAKNIQYF. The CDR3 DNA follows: TGTGCCAGCAGCTTAGGGAGGGCAATGGCTAAAAACATTCAGTACTTC.